The rows below give T cell receptor beta chains drawn from one sample of a study of T cells in Graves' hyperthyroidism and ophthalmopathy. One entry per CDR3 protein, called by TCRdb with MiXCR from the multiplex PCR reads. The profile shows hundreds of thousands of distinct CDR3 sequences, around 13% of them singletons. Sequencing input: blood. Receptors were obtained from a woman between 18 and 30 years old with Graves' hyperthyroidism. CDR3s include the opening cysteine and the closing phenylalanine or tryptophan. The order of the fields is D gene, V gene, clone size, J gene, CDR3 protein, CDR3 DNA. D genes are given only for firm matches. Clone size, where shown, is once, few, many, or a class for clones that have expanded.

D: TRBD2
V: TRBV5-1
size: NA
J: TRBJ2-1
CDR3: CASSSHAAGEVGNEQFF
DNA: TGCGCCAGCAGCTCCCATGCAGCGGGAGAAGTTGGCAATGAGCAGTTCTTC

D: TRBD2
V: TRBV5-6
size: few
J: TRBJ2-3
CDR3: CASSLFLAADTQYF
DNA: TGTGCCAGCAGCTTGTTTCTAGCGGCAGATACGCAGTATTTT

D: NA
V: TRBV3-1
size: many
J: TRBJ1-2
CDR3: CASNQQGGGYTF
DNA: TGTGCCAGCAACCAACAGGGAGGAGGCTACACCTTC

D: NA
V: TRBV6-1
size: many
J: TRBJ2-3
CDR3: CASIRSLFTDTQYF
DNA: TGTGCCAGCATCCGATCCTTATTTACAGATACGCAGTATTTT

D: NA
V: TRBV12-3/TRBV12-4
size: large
J: TRBJ2-5
CDR3: CASSFPFQSDRFQETQYF
DNA: TGTGCCAGCAGTTTCCCCTTCCAAAGCGACAGGTTCCAAGAGACCCAGTACTTC

D: TRBD1
V: TRBV28
size: few
J: TRBJ1-2
CDR3: CAGGNIGQGKGYTF
DNA: TGTGCGGGTGGTAACATTGGACAGGGAAAAGGCTACACCTTC

D: TRBD1
V: TRBV6-6
size: many
J: TRBJ1-6
CDR3: CASSYSLDRVNSPLHF
DNA: TGTGCCAGCAGTTACTCCCTCGACAGGGTTAATTCACCCCTCCACTTT

D: NA
V: TRBV27
size: few
J: TRBJ2-3
CDR3: CASSRTGKPDTQYF
DNA: TGTGCCAGCAGTCGTACGGGGAAGCCAGATACGCAGTATTTT

D: NA
V: TRBV11-2
size: NA
J: TRBJ2-3
CDR3: CASSLGIRVSTDTQYF
DNA: TGTGCCAGCAGCTTAGGTATCAGGGTTTCCACAGATACGCAGTATTTT

D: NA
V: TRBV20-1
size: few
J: TRBJ2-1
CDR3: CSGNRDEQFF
DNA: TGCAGCGGGAACCGGGACGAGCAGTTCTTC

D: NA
V: TRBV7-2
size: many
J: TRBJ1-1
CDR3: CASSFGSNTEAFF
DNA: TGTGCCAGCAGCTTTGGATCTAACACTGAAGCTTTCTTT

D: NA
V: TRBV18
size: many
J: TRBJ1-1
CDR3: CASSISEAADTEAFF
DNA: TGTGCCAGCTCAATTTCCGAGGCGGCGGACACTGAAGCTTTCTTT

D: NA
V: TRBV18
size: many
J: TRBJ1-1
CDR3: CASSPPSPEWGTEAFF
DNA: TGTGCCAGCTCACCACCGAGTCCCGAATGGGGGACTGAAGCTTTCTTT

D: TRBD2
V: TRBV28
size: many
J: TRBJ2-7
CDR3: CASRPKTSGSYEQYF
DNA: TGTGCCAGCAGACCCAAGACTAGCGGGAGCTACGAGCAGTACTTC

D: NA
V: TRBV30
size: NA
J: TRBJ2-2
CDR3: CAWSANEVPGELFF
DNA: TGTGCCTGGAGCGCAAATGAGGTCCCCGGGGAGCTGTTTTTT

D: TRBD1
V: TRBV18
size: many
J: TRBJ2-7
CDR3: CASSPLGQGTYEQYF
DNA: TGTGCCAGCTCACCATTGGGACAGGGCACCTACGAGCAGTACTTC

D: NA
V: TRBV20-1
size: NA
J: TRBJ2-7
CDR3: CSARDWHNYEQYF
DNA: TGCAGTGCTAGAGATTGGCATAACTACGAGCAGTACTTC

D: NA
V: TRBV28
size: medium-sized
J: TRBJ1-5
CDR3: CASSPGHNQPQHF
DNA: TGTGCCAGCAGTCCCGGACACAATCAGCCCCAGCATTTT

D: NA
V: TRBV28
size: many
J: TRBJ2-1
CDR3: CASSLPAEYNEQFF
DNA: TGTGCCAGCAGTTTACCGGCTGAGTACAATGAGCAGTTCTTC

D: NA
V: TRBV28
size: NA
J: TRBJ1-4
CDR3: CASSLGGGQGEKLFF
DNA: TGTGCCAGCAGTTTGGGAGGGGGTCAAGGCGAAAAACTGTTTTTT

D: TRBD1
V: TRBV10-3
size: many
J: TRBJ2-7
CDR3: CAIRSTGARNEQYF
DNA: TGTGCCATCAGATCGACAGGGGCTCGTAACGAGCAGTACTTC

D: TRBD2
V: TRBV20-1
size: NA
J: TRBJ2-3
CDR3: CSAPPAAREGRGDTDTQYF
DNA: TGCAGTGCTCCGCCCGCGGCGCGGGAGGGCCGGGGGGACACAGATACGCAGTATTTT

D: NA
V: TRBV3-1
size: many
J: TRBJ1-1
CDR3: CASSQKVGSGGEAFF
DNA: TGTGCCAGCAGCCAAAAAGTGGGGTCCGGGGGTGAAGCTTTCTTT

D: NA
V: TRBV7-2
size: many
J: TRBJ1-2
CDR3: CASSLAGAQGSNYGYTF
DNA: TGTGCCAGCAGCTTAGCCGGCGCCCAGGGATCTAACTATGGCTACACCTTC

D: NA
V: TRBV6-2/TRBV6-3
size: many
J: TRBJ1-2
CDR3: CAIRDLRNHGYTF
DNA: TGTGCCATACGGGACCTACGGAACCATGGCTACACCTTC

D: NA
V: TRBV13
size: many
J: TRBJ1-5
CDR3: CASSLRGASPQHF
DNA: TGTGCCAGCAGCTTAAGGGGGGCCAGTCCCCAGCATTTT

D: NA
V: TRBV4-3
size: few
J: TRBJ2-3
CDR3: CASSLSQSTDTQYF
DNA: TGCGCCAGCAGCCTGTCCCAAAGCACAGATACGCAGTATTTT

D: TRBD2
V: TRBV5-6
size: many
J: TRBJ2-5
CDR3: CASSLAAGTSGAPQETQYF
DNA: TGTGCCAGCAGCTTGGCCGCGGGGACTAGCGGAGCTCCGCAAGAGACCCAGTACTTC

D: TRBD1
V: TRBV9
size: many
J: TRBJ1-2
CDR3: CASSVSTGASGYTF
DNA: TGTGCCAGCAGCGTATCTACAGGGGCATCTGGCTACACCTTC

D: NA
V: TRBV12-3/TRBV12-4
size: many
J: TRBJ2-7
CDR3: CASSLTEVHYEQYF
DNA: TGTGCCAGCAGTTTAACGGAGGTGCACTACGAGCAGTACTTC

D: NA
V: TRBV15
size: many
J: TRBJ1-1
CDR3: CATSRDLGLSRVAFF
DNA: TGTGCCACCAGCAGAGATCTTGGACTCAGCAGGGTAGCTTTCTTT

D: TRBD2
V: TRBV20-1
size: NA
J: TRBJ2-1
CDR3: CSAKERGDGEQFF
DNA: TGCAGTGCTAAAGAGCGGGGGGACGGTGAGCAGTTCTTC

D: NA
V: TRBV20-1
size: many
J: TRBJ2-4
CDR3: CSARDRGGPGIQYF
DNA: TGCAGTGCTAGAGACCGCGGGGGCCCTGGCATTCAGTACTTC

D: TRBD2
V: TRBV2
size: many
J: TRBJ2-7
CDR3: CASSPTSGTSREQYF
DNA: TGTGCCAGCAGTCCTACTAGCGGGACGAGTCGCGAGCAGTACTTC

D: NA
V: TRBV24-1
size: NA
J: TRBJ1-2
CDR3: CSTSDLTGNYGYTF
DNA: TGTTCCACCAGTGACCTAACAGGGAATTATGGCTACACCTTC

D: NA
V: TRBV7-8
size: many
J: TRBJ1-3
CDR3: CASSSPGRRTGNTIYF
DNA: TGTGCCAGCAGCTCGCCGGGTAGGCGGACTGGAAACACCATATATTTT

D: NA
V: TRBV7-9
size: few
J: TRBJ1-1
CDR3: CASSSMAFRGTEAFF
DNA: TGTGCCAGCAGCTCTATGGCCTTTAGGGGCACTGAAGCTTTCTTT

D: NA
V: TRBV30
size: many
J: TRBJ1-3
CDR3: CAWTTGGNTIYF
DNA: TGTGCCTGGACCACAGGCGGAAACACCATATATTTT

D: NA
V: TRBV11-2
size: many
J: TRBJ2-7
CDR3: CASSGSGYYEQYF
DNA: TGTGCCAGCAGCGGGAGCGGGTACTACGAGCAGTACTTC

D: NA
V: TRBV3-1
size: NA
J: TRBJ1-1
CDR3: CASTRQSMNTEAFF
DNA: TGTGCCAGCACTCGACAGAGCATGAACACTGAAGCTTTCTTT

D: NA
V: TRBV5-1
size: many
J: TRBJ1-2
CDR3: CASSFEDGYTF
DNA: TGCGCCAGCAGCTTCGAGGATGGCTACACCTTC

D: TRBD1
V: TRBV30
size: few
J: TRBJ1-2
CDR3: CAWRGDRAHGYTF
DNA: TGTGCCTGGAGGGGGGACAGGGCACATGGCTACACCTTC

D: TRBD2
V: TRBV20-1
size: few
J: TRBJ2-1
CDR3: CSASRRGERLAGIDEQFF
DNA: TGCAGTGCTAGTCGTCGGGGGGAGAGGCTAGCGGGAATAGATGAGCAGTTCTTC

D: TRBD1
V: TRBV7-8
size: many
J: TRBJ1-4
CDR3: CASRPRTGGGEKLFF
DNA: TGTGCCAGCAGACCTCGGACAGGGGGAGGTGAAAAACTGTTTTTT

D: NA
V: TRBV5-6
size: NA
J: TRBJ2-7
CDR3: CASRSGAVAYEQYF
DNA: TGTGCCAGCAGGTCCGGGGCGGTTGCCTACGAGCAGTACTTC

D: TRBD1
V: TRBV29-1
size: NA
J: TRBJ2-2
CDR3: CSVAGTGGTGELFF
DNA: TGCAGCGTAGCCGGGACAGGGGGTACCGGGGAGCTGTTTTTT

D: NA
V: TRBV19
size: NA
J: TRBJ2-3
CDR3: CASSTVRGSSTDTQYF
DNA: TGTGCCAGTAGTACCGTCCGGGGTTCTAGCACAGATACGCAGTATTTT

D: NA
V: TRBV3-1
size: many
J: TRBJ1-2
CDR3: CASSQDSYGYTF
DNA: TGTGCCAGCAGCCAAGACAGTTATGGCTACACCTTC

D: TRBD2
V: TRBV12-3/TRBV12-4
size: NA
J: TRBJ2-1
CDR3: CASSGTSGYHNEQFF
DNA: TGTGCCAGCAGCGGGACTAGCGGTTATCACAATGAGCAGTTCTTC

D: TRBD2
V: TRBV27
size: many
J: TRBJ2-1
CDR3: CASSLLAGFSNEQFF
DNA: TGTGCCAGCAGTCTCCTAGCGGGATTTAGCAATGAGCAGTTCTTC

D: NA
V: TRBV29-1
size: many
J: TRBJ2-1
CDR3: CSVEPHKTKNEQFF
DNA: TGCAGCGTTGAGCCCCACAAGACAAAAAATGAGCAGTTCTTC

D: NA
V: TRBV6-2/TRBV6-3
size: many
J: TRBJ1-1
CDR3: CASSTTGPRRAEAFF
DNA: TGTGCCAGCAGCACCACGGGGCCTAGAAGGGCTGAAGCTTTCTTT

D: NA
V: TRBV19
size: NA
J: TRBJ1-4
CDR3: CASSIWGPPNEKLFF
DNA: TGTGCCAGTAGTATTTGGGGACCTCCTAATGAAAAACTGTTTTTT

D: NA
V: TRBV6-1
size: few
J: TRBJ2-7
CDR3: CASISGTFSYEQYF
DNA: TGTGCCAGCATCTCCGGGACATTCTCCTACGAGCAGTACTTC

D: TRBD1
V: TRBV18
size: many
J: TRBJ1-1
CDR3: CASSTGTETQAFF
DNA: TGTGCCAGCTCAACCGGGACAGAAACCCAAGCTTTCTTT